The text below deals with one TCR beta chain. With 0 bases removed from V and 4 bases from J, the gap between germline ends came to 10 bases. Per germline, CDR1 SGDLS and CDR2 YYNGEE. The CDR3 runs to 15 residues. This entry is derived from a study of T-cell memory formation after mild COVID-19. Whole-study context: TCR clusters showed largely donor specificity.

Constant-segment-primed 5'RACE gave TCR alpha and TCR beta cDNA libraries with sample barcodes and UMIs. TCRdb reanalysed the 5' RACE reads using MiXCR and keeps one entry per CDR3 protein. The repertoire consists of roughly 160,000 distinct CDR3 sequences, with over 10% occurring once and the leading ten covering approximately 3.6%. The TCR was taken from a man aged 18 to 29 who had mild COVID-19 (a few samples of this study predate the infection). Cell type and time point are not known. Sequenced: PBMCs or a T cell subset sorted from them (not recorded which). The rearrangement links TRBV9 to TRBJ2-2, with D perhaps matching TRBD2 (5 bases). CDR3 DNA: TGTGCCAGCAGCGTAGACGGGGTACTCACCGGGGAGCTGTTTTTT. Protein: CASSVDGVLTGELFF.